A single sample is the source of the 11 T cell receptor beta chains below, sequenced in a study of T-cell memory formation after mild COVID-19. TCRdb reprocessed the 5' RACE reads via MiXCR and lists one record per CDR3 protein. The sample records approximately 490,000 distinct CDR3 sequences, over 20% being singletons. Sequencing input: PBMCs or a T cell subset sorted from them (not recorded which). These receptors came from an adult woman who had mild COVID-19 (a few samples of this study predate the infection). Cell type and time point are not known.

This chain links TRBV6-5 with TRBJ2-2; D is uncertain. From germline, CDR1 is MNHEY and CDR2 SVGAGI. This CDR3 region has 13 residues. V lost 6 bases and J 6 bases, leaving 11 bases between the germline ends. CDR3 residues: CASREGFSGELFF. DNA of the CDR3: TGTGCCAGCAGGGAAGGGTTTTCCGGGGAGCTGTTTTTT.

This chain connects TRBV15 to TRBJ2-3; either TRBD1 or TRBD2 may fit D (5 bases each). CDR3 length: 14 amino acids. CDR1 and CDR2 (germline): LNHNV, YYDKDF (reference sequence). V gave up 4 bases and J gave up 0 bases, with 8 bases separating them. The CDR3 is CATSIGDSTDTQYF. The CDR3 DNA reads TGTGCCACCAGCATAGGGGACAGCACAGATACGCAGTATTTT.

The chain links TRBV10-3 to TRBJ2-7; unclear D gene. CDR1 and CDR2 from the germline V gene are ENHRY and SYGVKD. This CDR3 comprises 12 residues. Trimming removed 2 bases at V and 3 bases at J, with 5 bases between. DNA of the CDR3: TGTGCCATCAGTGAGGACAACTACGAGCAGTACTTC. Translating it yields CAISEDNYEQYF.

In this sample, this clonotype turned up a few times. This sequence joins TRBV10-3 and TRBJ2-5; the D gene could be TRBD1 or TRBD2 (6 bases each). V lost 6 bases, J lost 2 bases, and 13 bases lay in between. This CDR3 is built from 14 residues. Germline values: CDR1 ENHRY, CDR2 SYGVKD. The CDR3 loop reads CAIRGGTKQETQYF. The CDR3 DNA reads as TGTGCCATCAGAGGAGGGACAAAACAAGAGACCCAGTACTTC.

This clonotype was counted between two and nine times. This chain uses TRBV29-1 with TRBJ2-3, with a weak D call TRBD2 (5 bases). Trimming stripped 4 bases from V and 3 bases from J, with 14 bases between. CDR3 length equals 14 residues. Germline lookup yields CDR1 SQVTM and CDR2 ANQGSEA. The CDR3 DNA sequence: TGCAGCGTTGCCTCGGGAATCGTTACAGATACGCAGTATTTT. Its translation is CSVASGIVTDTQYF.

This clonotype was found many times. The gene calls are TRBV25-1 and TRBJ2-7; no firm D call. CDR3 length: 19 amino acids. CDR1 is MGHDK and CDR2 is SYGVNS in the germline V gene. V lost 3 bases to trimming and J lost 5 bases, with 29 bases between them. This chain's CDR3 is CASSDGRVSRDPPLHEQYF. The CDR3, as DNA: TGTGCCAGCAGTGACGGTAGGGTCAGTAGAGACCCACCGCTTCACGAGCAGTACTTC.

With respect to this clonotype: A junction boundary mismatches the germline segment, possibly from a read error. The V gene is TRBV2, the J gene TRBJ1-5; 7 positions agree with TRBD1. This CDR3 has 13 amino acids. CDR1 SNHLY and CDR2 FYNNEI come from the germline V gene. The CDR3 protein is CAGGQANNQPKHF. The CDR3 DNA sequence: TGTGCCGGAGGACAGGCAAACAATCAGCCCAAGCATTTT. The full variable domain, rest sourced from reference TRBV2 and TRBJ1-5, is EPEVTQTPSHQVTQMGQEVILRCVPISNHLYFYWYRQILGQKVEFLVSFYNNEISEKSEIFDDQFSVERPDGSNFTLKIRSTKLEDSAMYFCAGGQANNQPKHFGDGTRLSIL.

This clonotype was picked up a small number of times. The chain uses TRBV15 and TRBJ1-1, with D possibly matching TRBD1 (5 bases). The germline V gene has CDR1 LNHNV and CDR2 YYDKDF (reference sequence). The CDR3 has 12 residues. The V and J ends lost 0 bases and 7 bases respectively, with 6 bases between them. Here the CDR3 DNA reads TGTGCCACCAGCAGAGATGGGGGTGAAGCTTTCTTT. Protein product: CATSRDGGEAFF. Full variable domain (rest looked up from reference TRBV15 and TRBJ1-1): DAMVIQNPRYQVTQFGKPVTLSCSQTLNHNVMYWYQQKSSQAPKLLFHYYDKDFNNEADTPDNFQSRRPNTSFCFLDIRSPGLGDTAMYLCATSRDGGEAFFGQGTRLTVV.

This chain uses TRBV10-3 with TRBJ2-1, with D possibly being TRBD2 (5 bases). The CDR3 covers 17 residues. V was shortened by 11 bases and J by 7 bases, with 30 bases between the two germline ends. Germline V CDR1 and CDR2: ENHRY, SYGVKD. CDR3 in amino acids: CAPTKQLEESGVNEQFF. Here the CDR3 DNA reads TGTGCCCCCACAAAGCAGCTCGAGGAGTCCGGGGTGAATGAGCAGTTCTTC.

In its sample, this clonotype was seen once. V is TRBV6-5 and J is TRBJ2-1; no clear D gene. V was pared by 8 bases and J by 8 bases, with 10 bases between. The CDR3 loop spans 11 amino acids. The germline CDR1 and CDR2 sequences are MNHEY and SVGAGI. For the CDR3, the DNA is TGTGCCAGCCAAGGGTTCCATGAGCAGTTCTTC. Translating it yields CASQGFHEQFF.

This clonotype was observed many times. J is TRBJ2-2 and V is TRBV27, with 7 bases matching TRBD2. The CDR3 covers 17 residues. The V gene end was trimmed by 5 bases and the J gene end by 3 bases; junction bases not matched to a gene: 12. The germline CDR1 and CDR2 sequences are MNHEY and SMNVEV (reference sequence). The CDR3 DNA is TGTGCCAGCAGTGGAACGGGCGGGAGTCTTTACACCGGGGAGCTGTTTTTT. This sequence encodes CASSGTGGSLYTGELFF.